The 19 T cell receptor beta chains below come from one sample, sequenced in a study of vaccination and CD4 T cells after COVID-19. At the Johns Hopkins FTIC core, DNA taken from cultured CD4+ T cells was sequenced by way of the Oncomine TCR Beta short-read assay. TCRdb used MiXCR to reprocess the PCR reads, holding one entry per CDR3 protein. The table includes approximately 17,000 distinct CDR3 sequences, about 38% detected once. No antigen has been identified for these receptors. The treatment: approximately 9-day PBMC culture with coronavirus spike peptide pools or control peptides (ViraFEST assay). Sequencing used CD4+ T cells from blood, cultured in vitro. These receptor sequences come from a human donor who had recovered from COVID-19.

The chain employs TRBV5-6 and TRBJ1-4; 7 nucleotides match TRBD1. This CDR3 spans 13 amino acids. After removal of 4 bases from V and 8 bases from J, the junction contained 5 bases not matched to a gene. CDR1 is SGHDT and CDR2 is YYEEEE in the germline V gene. The CDR3 loop is CASSHDRVEKLFF. The CDR3, as DNA: TGTGCCAGCAGCCACGACAGGGTAGAAAAACTGTTTTTT.

This clonotype is labeled as medium-sized. The chain combines TRBV6-1 with TRBJ2-2, with 7 bases fitting TRBD1. Losses at the gene ends were 0 bases for V and 0 bases for J; bases not matched to a gene: 7. This CDR3 is 18 amino acids long. The V gene's germline CDR1 is MNHNS and CDR2 SASEGT. CDR3 bases: TGTGCCAGCAGTGAAGCGCTTATAGGGGGCGCGAACACCGGGGAGCTGTTTTTT. Protein: CASSEALIGGANTGELFF.

The V and J genes are TRBV28 and TRBJ2-7; 7 bases align to TRBD1. The junction had 4 bases not matched to a gene; V was cut back by 6 bases and J by 2 bases. The CDR3 is 13 amino acids. Per germline, CDR1 MDHEN and CDR2 SYDVKM. This CDR3 reads CASSETGPYEQYF. The CDR3 nucleotides are TGTGCCAGCAGCGAGACAGGGCCCTACGAGCAGTACTTC.

This clonotype has just a few counts. V gene TRBV6-5 combines with J gene TRBJ1-2; TRBD1 is a possible D gene (6 bases). Per the germline V gene, CDR1 is MNHEY and CDR2 is SVGAGI. The CDR3 runs 14 residues. V shed 0 bases and J shed 4 bases, with 9 bases lying between them. This CDR3 reads CASSYSGGPYGYTF. The CDR3 DNA follows: TGTGCCAGCAGTTACTCAGGGGGTCCCTATGGCTACACCTTC.

The V gene is TRBV12-3 or TRBV12-4, the J gene TRBJ2-7; D is possibly TRBD1 (6 bases). CDR3 length: 18 amino acids. Deletions cut 6 bases from V and 3 bases from J, with 27 bases between. In nucleotides, the CDR3 is TGTGCCAGCAGCAAGGGGCAAGATGAGGGGGTCTTTTTCTACGAGCAGTACTTC. This gives the protein CASSKGQDEGVFFYEQYF.

The V and J genes are TRBV24-1 and TRBJ1-2; TRBD1 is a possible D gene (6 bases). V was clipped by 5 bases and J by 4 bases, with 10 bases between them. The V gene's germline CDR1 is KGHDR and CDR2 SFDVKD. There are 13 residues in the CDR3. The CDR3 protein is CATSAGGAYGYTF. The DNA for the CDR3 is TGTGCCACCAGTGCGGGGGGGGCCTATGGCTACACCTTC.

The V call is TRBV7-9, the J call TRBJ2-5; TRBD2 might be the D (5 bases). Per the germline V gene, CDR1 is SEHNR and CDR2 is FQNEAQ (reference sequence). CDR3 length equals 15 residues. Between the trimmed V and J ends, which lost 1 base and 5 bases, there was a span of 14 bases. The CDR3 sequence is CASSLGESLVETQYF. The CDR3 nucleotides read TGTGCCAGCAGCTTAGGGGAGAGCTTGGTTGAGACCCAGTACTTC.

The chain combines TRBV30 with TRBJ1-5, with D hard to call. V was cut by 0 bases and J by 6 bases, with 9 bases left in between. Germline V gene sequence: CDR1 GTSNPN, CDR2 SVGIG (reference sequence). The CDR3 is 13 amino acids. CDR3 in DNA: TGTGCCTGGAGTGTAGGGCAGAGTCAGCCCCAGCATTTT. As protein: CAWSVGQSQPQHF.

This chain links TRBV11-2 with TRBJ2-7; 9 nucleotides match TRBD1. CDR3 length: 14 amino acids. Germline V gives CDR1 SGHAT, CDR2 FQNNGV. The V gene end was trimmed by 8 bases and the J gene end by 8 bases; junction bases not matched to a gene: 13. CDR3 nucleotide sequence: TGTGCCAGCGGGTTGGGGACAGGGATTAAGCAGCAGTACTTC. Translation gives CASGLGTGIKQQYF.

The V call is TRBV5-1, the J call TRBJ2-5, with 7 bases lining up with TRBD1. Unmatched junction bases numbered 10, after V lost 4 bases and J lost 4 bases. Germline V CDR1 and CDR2: SGHRS, YFSETQ. This CDR3 comprises 15 residues. The CDR3, as DNA: TGCGCCAGCAGCCCCTCAACAGGGGTAGGAGAGACCCAGTACTTC. Its translation: CASSPSTGVGETQYF.

This clonotype was detected a few times. The chain joins TRBV7-9 to TRBJ2-5; tentative D call: TRBD1 (6 bases). The CDR3 sequence is 13 residues long. CDR1 and CDR2 from the germline V gene are SEHNR and FQNEAQ (reference sequence). V lost 5 bases and J lost 5, with 12 bases in between. Here the CDR3 reads CASSQQGWETQYF. The DNA of the CDR3 is TGTGCCAGCAGCCAACAGGGTTGGGAGACCCAGTACTTC. Variable domain in full (rest from reference TRBV7-9 and TRBJ2-5): DTGVSQNPRHKITKRGQNVTFRCDPISEHNRLYWYRQTLGQGPEFLTYFQNEAQLEKSRLLSDRFSAERPKGSFSTLEIQRTEQGDSAMYLCASSQQGWETQYFGPGTRLLVL.

Written as DNA, the CDR3 is TGTGCCAGCAGCTTCCTGACTAGCGGGAGAAATGGATATAGGCTCACAGATACGCAGTATTTT. It yields the protein CASSFLTSGRNGYRLTDTQYF. The chain uses TRBV27 and TRBJ2-3; TRBD2 matches 12 bases. Germline V gene lookup returns CDR1 MNHEY and CDR2 SMNVEV (reference sequence). V lost 6 bases, J lost 2 bases, and 21 bases stayed unmatched. The CDR3 totals 21 residues.

The CDR3 bases are TGTGCCAGCAGCTTGATGGGGGTGACTGAAGCTTTCTTT. Translation gives CASSLMGVTEAFF. The chain uses TRBV5-6 and TRBJ1-1; TRBD1 might be the D (5 bases). Trimming removed 1 base from V and 5 bases from J, with 9 bases in between. There are 13 residues in the CDR3. Germline lookup yields CDR1 SGHDT and CDR2 YYEEEE.

This clonotype was seen a few times. The chain has TRBV7-9 and TRBJ2-1; 7 positions match TRBD2. Trimming at V came to 5 bases and at J to 10 bases, leaving 11 bases not matched to a gene. Germline-derived CDR1 and CDR2 are SEHNR and FQNEAQ (reference sequence). The CDR3 consists of 14 residues. The chain's CDR3 is CASSLTSFVWEQFF. The DNA of the CDR3 is TGTGCCAGCAGCCTGACTAGCTTTGTTTGGGAGCAGTTCTTC. The entire variable domain, with the rest obtained from reference TRBV7-9 and TRBJ2-1, is as follows: DTGVSQNPRHKITKRGQNVTFRCDPISEHNRLYWYRQTLGQGPEFLTYFQNEAQLEKSRLLSDRFSAERPKGSFSTLEIQRTEQGDSAMYLCASSLTSFVWEQFFGPGTRLTVL.

This clonotype came up a few times. This rearrangement joins TRBV20-1 to TRBJ1-1, with D perhaps matching TRBD1 (5 bases). The CDR3 length is 15 residues. V lost 3 bases to trimming and J lost 0 bases, with 14 bases between them. CDR1 and CDR2 (germline): DFQATT, SNEGSKA (reference sequence). The DNA of the CDR3 is TGCAGTGCTAGTATCGCAGGGAACATGAACACTGAAGCTTTCTTT. Its translation is CSASIAGNMNTEAFF.

In DNA form, the CDR3 reads TGTGCCAGCAGCTTAATGGCAGGGCCTAACTATGGCTACACCTTC. Protein product: CASSLMAGPNYGYTF. V gene TRBV7-2 combines with J gene TRBJ1-2; D might be TRBD1 (5 bases). Trimming left V 2 bases short and J 0 bases short, with 10 bases between. CDR3 length: 15 amino acids. Germline loops: CDR1 SGHTA, CDR2 FQGNSA.

This clonotype appeared a few times. The chain links TRBV6-1 to TRBJ2-3; D remains unclear. CDR1 is MNHNS and CDR2 is SASEGT in the germline V gene. The CDR3 has 11 residues. The germline V and J ends were trimmed by 4 bases and 11 bases, with 10 bases remaining between them. CDR3 protein: CASSATLKQYF. CDR3 nucleotides: TGTGCCAGCAGTGCAACTTTAAAGCAGTATTTT.

V and J are TRBV12-3 or TRBV12-4 and TRBJ1-5, with D maybe TRBD1 (6 bases). CDR3 length: 15 residues. Trimming took 5 bases from V and 5 from J, leaving 16 bases between them. DNA of the CDR3: TGTGCCAGCAGTGGAATCCGGGACACAGATCAGCCCCAGCATTTT. Its translation is CASSGIRDTDQPQHF.

V gene TRBV20-1 combines with J gene TRBJ2-7, with 10 bases fitting TRBD1. This CDR3 is 14 amino acids long. V was clipped by 3 bases and J by 5 bases; unmatched bases: 7. Germline V gene sequence: CDR1 DFQATT, CDR2 SNEGSKA (reference sequence). CDR3 sequence: CSASRQGANDEQYF. In DNA, the CDR3 is TGCAGTGCTAGCCGACAGGGGGCAAACGACGAGCAGTACTTC.